One and the same sample provided the 20 T cell receptor beta chains below, sequenced in a study of T cell changes during pregnancy in multiple sclerosis. Profiled with immunoSEQ multiplex PCR; TCRdb holds only in-frame clones, not every one. The sample contains tens of thousands of clones, just over 85% of which appear only once. The source material was CD4+ T cells from peripheral blood mononuclear cells, sampled in the second trimester of pregnancy. All receptors derive from a female donor with multiple sclerosis, enrolled in a pregnancy study.

This chain uses TRBV4-1 with TRBJ2-6; possible D gene TRBD2, 6 bases. Trimming stripped 4 bases from V and 4 bases from J, with 17 bases between. CDR1 is MGHRA and CDR2 is YSYEKL in the germline V gene. CDR3 length equals 17 residues. The CDR3 spells CASSLVGSGVGANVLTF. CDR3 nucleotide sequence: TGCGCCAGCAGCCTCGTAGGCTCGGGGGTCGGGGCCAACGTCCTGACTTTC.

This clone appeared a single time. The chain couples TRBV2 to TRBJ2-7; weak D call: TRBD2 (6 bases). The ends were cut back, 7 bases at V and 0 bases at J, with 13 bases in the middle. There are 14 residues in the CDR3. Germline values: CDR1 SNHLY, CDR2 FYNNEI. The CDR3 sequence: CASTGTVGSYEQYF. CDR3 nucleotides: TGTGCCAGCACCGGGACTGTGGGCTCCTACGAGCAGTACTTC.

The genes are TRBV7-9 and TRBJ1-3, with 8 bases fitting TRBD1. The CDR3 loop spans 12 amino acids. Germline V gene lookup returns CDR1 SEHNR and CDR2 FQNEAQ (reference sequence). Unmatched junction bases numbered 2, after V lost 5 bases and J lost 8 bases. This CDR3 is CASSPQGDTIYF. The CDR3 DNA reads as TGTGCCAGCAGCCCACAGGGGGACACCATATATTTT.

This clone was seen once. The chain recombines TRBV6-5 with TRBJ2-5; 8 bases map to TRBD1. Germline-derived CDR1 and CDR2 are MNHEY and SVGAGI. V lost 2 bases to trimming and J lost 4 bases; unmatched junction nucleotides: 3. The CDR3 length is 14 residues. In DNA, the CDR3 is TGTGCCAGCAGTTACAACACAGGGGGAGAGACCCAGTACTTC. The encoded protein is CASSYNTGGETQYF.

This clone was recorded a few times. The V call is TRBV10-3, the J call TRBJ2-5; tentative D call: TRBD2 (6 bases). Germline CDR1 and CDR2: ENHRY and SYGVKD. The length of the CDR3 is 13 residues. V lost 4 bases to trimming and J lost 1 base, with 7 bases between them. The CDR3: CAISAAGQETQYF. CDR3 coding DNA: TGTGCCATCAGTGCAGCGGGCCAAGAGACCCAGTACTTC.

The chain couples TRBV27 to TRBJ1-5; 8 bases align to TRBD1. Trimming cost V 5 bases and J 2 bases; bases outside gene matches: 8. The length of the CDR3 is 16 residues. Germline CDR1 reads MNHEY; CDR2 reads SMNVEV (reference sequence). The CDR3 reads CASSLGQGRGNQPQHF. DNA of the CDR3: TGTGCCAGCAGTCTAGGACAGGGAAGGGGCAATCAGCCCCAGCATTTT.

The chain links TRBV28 to TRBJ1-6; a weak D match, TRBD1 (6 bases). Trimming stripped 10 bases from V and 1 base from J, with 17 bases between. CDR1 and CDR2 (germline): MDHEN, SYDVKM. The CDR3 is 16 residues long. CDR3 in amino acids: CATRGKQGSYNSPLHF. The CDR3 nucleotides read TGTGCCACTCGGGGTAAACAGGGATCCTATAATTCACCCCTCCACTTT.

J is TRBJ1-1 and V is TRBV2; D unresolved. Trimming removed 7 bases from V and 1 base from J, with 10 bases in between. Germline-derived CDR1 and CDR2 are SNHLY and FYNNEI. This CDR3 has 13 residues. CDR3 in amino acids: CASIYSGNTEAFF. DNA for the CDR3: TGTGCCAGCATTTACAGCGGGAACACTGAAGCTTTCTTT.

J is TRBJ2-3 and V is TRBV6-6; weak D call: TRBD1 (6 bases). CDR1 MNHNY and CDR2 SVGAGI come from the germline V gene (reference sequence). The CDR3 covers 15 residues. The V and J ends lost 2 bases and 4 bases respectively, with 13 bases between them. The CDR3 coding sequence is TGTGCCAGCAGTTACGTTGTGGGGGCCCCAGATACGCAGTATTTT. It codes for CASSYVVGAPDTQYF.

The chain is built from TRBV18 and TRBJ2-7; D is possibly TRBD2 (6 bases). Between the trimmed V and J ends, which lost 1 base and 4 bases, there was a span of 17 bases. CDR3 size: 16 residues. CDR1 and CDR2 (germline): KGHSH, LQKENI. Here the CDR3 reads CASSPRVGGAGYEQYF. In DNA, the CDR3 is TGTGCCAGCTCACCACGAGTCGGAGGGGCGGGGTACGAGCAGTACTTC. Full variable domain (remainder filled in from reference TRBV18 and TRBJ2-7): NAGVMQNPRHLVRRRGQEARLRCSPMKGHSHVYWYRQLPEEGLKFMVYLQKENIIDESGMPKERFSAEFPKEGPSILRIQQVVRGDSAAYFCASSPRVGGAGYEQYFGPGTRLTVT.

This rearrangement joins TRBV2 to TRBJ1-1; the D is unclear. V lost 5 bases to trimming and J lost 5 bases, with 9 bases between them. The CDR3 is 12 amino acids. From germline, CDR1 is SNHLY and CDR2 FYNNEI. In nucleotides, the CDR3 is TGTGCCAGCAGTCCCCCGGTTACTGAAGCTTTCTTT. This codes for CASSPPVTEAFF. Complete variable domain (other parts from reference TRBV2 and TRBJ1-1): EPEVTQTPSHQVTQMGQEVILRCVPISNHLYFYWYRQILGQKVEFLVSFYNNEISEKSEIFDDQFSVERPDGSNFTLKIRSTKLEDSAMYFCASSPPVTEAFFGQGTRLTVV.

This chain joins TRBV19 and TRBJ2-7, with TRBD2 matching 12 bases. Trimming cost V 6 bases and J 1 base; bases outside gene matches: 4. CDR3 length: 15 residues. CDR1 is LNHDA, CDR2 SQIVND, per germline (reference sequence). Here the CDR3 reads CASRPTSGRSYEQYF. The CDR3 DNA sequence: TGTGCCAGTAGGCCGACTAGCGGGAGATCCTACGAGCAGTACTTC. Supplemented by reference TRBV19 and TRBJ2-7, the full variable domain reads DGGITQSPKYLFRKEGQNVTLSCEQNLNHDAMYWYRQDPGQGLRLIYYSQIVNDFQKGDIAEGYSVSREKKESFPLTVTSAQKNPTAFYLCASRPTSGRSYEQYFGPGTRLTVT.

The chain recombines TRBV6-1 with TRBJ1-1, with unresolved D. The CDR3 has 18 residues. Between the trimmed V and J ends, which lost 4 bases and 2 bases, there was a span of 23 bases. Germline CDR1 MNHNS, CDR2 SASEGT. The CDR3 nucleotides are TGTGCCAGCAGTGCCTCCCCCCTGGCGGGGAAAAAAAACACTGAAGCTTTCTTT. Residues: CASSASPLAGKKNTEAFF.

This chain joins TRBV27 and TRBJ2-7; TRBD1 aligns across 11 bases. In germline, CDR1 is MNHEY, CDR2 SMNVEV (reference sequence). The CDR3 loop spans 16 amino acids. The V gene end was trimmed by 2 bases and the J gene end by 3 bases; junction bases not matched to a gene: 6. The CDR3 coding sequence is TGTGCCAGCAGTTTAGTCGACGGGACAGGGGGCTACGAGCAGTACTTC. Protein product: CASSLVDGTGGYEQYF.

This rearrangement joins TRBV29-1 to TRBJ2-5; perhaps TRBD1 as D (6 bases). The germline V gene has CDR1 SQVTM and CDR2 ANQGSEA. This CDR3 is built from 13 residues. The V and J ends lost 4 bases and 1 base respectively, with 10 bases between them. The CDR3 reads CSVARQVQETQYF. The CDR3 coding sequence is TGCAGCGTTGCGCGACAGGTCCAAGAGACCCAGTACTTC.

The CDR3, as DNA: TGCGCCAGCAGTGAATTTAATAGCGGCAATGAGCAGTTCTTC. Residues: CASSEFNSGNEQFF. The chain employs TRBV10-2 and TRBJ2-1; possible D gene TRBD2, 6 bases. This CDR3 spans 14 amino acids. Germline V gene data show CDR1 as WSHSY and CDR2 as SAAADI. V lost 3 bases and J lost 6, with 12 bases in between.

The chain carries TRBV5-6 and TRBJ2-7; the match to TRBD1 covers 9 bases. J was trimmed by 2 bases and V by 4 bases; bases with no gene match: 10. From germline, CDR1 is SGHDT and CDR2 YYEEEE. CDR3 length: 16 amino acids. CDR3 nucleotides: TGTGCCAGCAGCATGAACTTGGGGACAGGGCCCTACGAGCAGTACTTC. This codes for CASSMNLGTGPYEQYF.

CDR3 amino acids: CASSPGTQGAGNTIYF. The CDR3 DNA is TGTGCCAGCTCACCGGGAACTCAGGGTGCCGGAAACACCATATATTTT. The V call is TRBV18, the J call TRBJ1-3; tentative D call: TRBD1 (5 bases). CDR3 length: 16 amino acids. The V gene's germline CDR1 is KGHSH and CDR2 LQKENI. Trimming cost V 3 bases and J 4 bases, with 16 bases left between them.

J is TRBJ2-2 and V is TRBV7-3, with D unclear. The CDR3 runs to 15 residues. V was cut by 6 bases and J by 0 bases, with 11 bases left in between. CDR1 and CDR2 from the germline V gene are SGHTA and FQGTGA. In nucleotides, the CDR3 is TGTGCCAGCAGTTCAGGCGTCGCGAACACCGGGGAGCTGTTTTTT. Translated, it gives CASSSGVANTGELFF.

The chain recombines TRBV29-1 with TRBJ2-3; no clear D. Per germline, CDR1 SQVTM and CDR2 ANQGSEA. Deletions cut 4 bases from V and 1 base from J, with 9 bases between. The CDR3 is 13 residues long. CDR3 loop: CSVASIRTDTQYF. Written as DNA, the CDR3 is TGCAGCGTTGCGAGCATCCGCACAGATACGCAGTATTTT.